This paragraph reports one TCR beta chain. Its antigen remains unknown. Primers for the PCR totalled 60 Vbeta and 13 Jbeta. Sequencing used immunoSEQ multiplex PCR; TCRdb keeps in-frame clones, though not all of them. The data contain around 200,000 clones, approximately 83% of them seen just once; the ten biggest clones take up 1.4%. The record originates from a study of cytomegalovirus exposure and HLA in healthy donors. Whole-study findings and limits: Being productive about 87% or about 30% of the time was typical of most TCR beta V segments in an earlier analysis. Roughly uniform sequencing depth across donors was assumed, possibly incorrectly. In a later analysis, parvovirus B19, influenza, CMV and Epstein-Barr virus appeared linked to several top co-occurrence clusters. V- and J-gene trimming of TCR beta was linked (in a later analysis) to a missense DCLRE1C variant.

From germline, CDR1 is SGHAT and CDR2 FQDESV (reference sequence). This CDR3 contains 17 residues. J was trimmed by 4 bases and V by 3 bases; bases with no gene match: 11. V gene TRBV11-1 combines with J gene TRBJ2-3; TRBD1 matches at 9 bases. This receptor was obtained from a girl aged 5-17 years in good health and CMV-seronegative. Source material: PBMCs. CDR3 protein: CASSFARLRTGADTQYF. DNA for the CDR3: TGTGCCAGCAGCTTCGCAAGGCTTAGGACAGGGGCAGATACGCAGTATTTT.